This T cell receptor (beta chain) was found in a study of blood T cell repertoires in COVID-19 (dated by TCRdb to 2018 to 2021). Broadly, across the study: Samples covering the acute and convalescent phases of COVID-19 were provided by collaborators in the United States, Italy and Spain. The prospective study material was composed of cDNA or gDNA derived from T cells, B-cell-depleted T cells, or PBMCs. The dataset comprised deeply sampled blood TCRbeta repertoires from subjects exposed to, actively infected with, or recovered from COVID-19. The repertoires were released in a freely available public database intended as a resource for research on the immune response to SARS-CoV-2. The samples were drawn from two sources: the first 160 participants of the ongoing ImmuneRACE study, and 950 to 1,500 subjects contributed by 6 global collaborators. Nearly every sample came with metadata listing a de-identified subject ID, COVID-19 status, age in years and sex. Where HLA class I and class II types were available, the types were taken from metadata supplied by the sample provider, not from assay-based typing.

The germline ends are 8 bases apart after V is trimmed by 0 bases and J by 4 bases. CDR1 is given as SGHTA and CDR2 as FQGNSA, both from the germline V gene. Measured from the cysteine to the phenylalanine, the CDR3 is 14 residues long. Only the CDR3 portion is preserved as DNA: 42 bases, with reading frame beginning at the first base. General conclusions and limits of the study: The quantity of clinical and demographic metadata differed by source and by participant and was supplied without curation.

This clone was counted once. Its antigen is still unknown. Per-base qualities were not stored, and no clone one base away is much larger. TCRbeta CDR3 regions were amplified from genomic DNA using the immunoSEQ Assay, a bias-controlled multiplex PCR. On the study's bioinformatics: The number of nucleated cells in each sample was estimated from the amplification of reference gene primers within the assay. To quantify the absolute abundance of each unique TCRbeta CDR3 rearrangement, sequence reads were collapsed and filtered. Productive Simpson clonality was computed per sample as the square root of Simpson's diversity index over productive rearrangements. TCRdb took over this immuneACCESS table, retaining in-frame rearrangements with V and J assigned. Such tables are incomplete; in checked studies, under half of the missing clones stem from an unresolved V gene, and the remainder is unexplained. The V and J calls and the clone size are those of that table, but D and trimming were determined from the DNA. Here the sample has hundreds of thousands of clones; 88% occur a single time. Over 6% of the sample belongs to the ten largest clones.

Samples from volunteer blood donors who had recovered from COVID-19 were contributed by a second Seattle source. Whole blood was collected in K2EDTA tubes by collaborating institutions according to the institutions' own protocols. For TCRbeta analysis, collaborator samples were shipped as frozen whole blood, as isolated PBMCs, or as DNA extracted from either sample type. The chain couples TRBV7-2 to TRBJ2-3; TRBD2 is a possible D gene, resting on 5 matching bases. The sample was peripheral blood. The sequence was collected from a woman between 25 and 40 years old who had recovered from COVID-19. The nucleotide sequence is TGTGCCAGCAGCTTAGCGGGAGAGGCAGATACGCAGTATTTT. This codes for CASSLAGEADTQYF. Where the CDR3 stops, the reference TRBV7-2 and TRBJ2-3 genes take over; the full variable domain is GAGVSQSPSNKVTEKGKDVELRCDPISGHTALYWYRQSLGQGLEFLIYFQGNSAPDKSGLPSDRFSAERTGGSVSTLTIQRTQQEDSAVYLCASSLAGEADTQYFGPGTRLTVL.